The sample holds a few counts of the clone carrying this T cell receptor beta chain. Antigen: not known. TCRdb redid the calling of the RT-PCR reads with MiXCR, one entry per CDR3 protein. The table shows about 650,000 distinct CDR3 sequences, with 13% to 15% occurring only once. These data belong to a study of response to subunit inactivated influenza vaccine. Study findings and constraints: Authors suggested few new T cells are recruited by each seasonal influenza vaccination.

The sequence derives from a middle-aged man who received an inactivated influenza vaccine. This specimen was PBMCs from blood, taken around 14 days before vaccination.

The CDR3 loop reads CASSSLYEQFF. CDR3 nucleotide sequence: TGTGCCAGCAGTTCCCTATATGAGCAGTTCTTC. V and J are TRBV3-1 and TRBJ2-1; D unclear. CDR1 is LGHDT and CDR2 is YNNKEL in the germline V gene (reference sequence). V shed 6 bases and J shed 8 bases, with 8 bases lying between them. The CDR3 extends over 11 amino acids.